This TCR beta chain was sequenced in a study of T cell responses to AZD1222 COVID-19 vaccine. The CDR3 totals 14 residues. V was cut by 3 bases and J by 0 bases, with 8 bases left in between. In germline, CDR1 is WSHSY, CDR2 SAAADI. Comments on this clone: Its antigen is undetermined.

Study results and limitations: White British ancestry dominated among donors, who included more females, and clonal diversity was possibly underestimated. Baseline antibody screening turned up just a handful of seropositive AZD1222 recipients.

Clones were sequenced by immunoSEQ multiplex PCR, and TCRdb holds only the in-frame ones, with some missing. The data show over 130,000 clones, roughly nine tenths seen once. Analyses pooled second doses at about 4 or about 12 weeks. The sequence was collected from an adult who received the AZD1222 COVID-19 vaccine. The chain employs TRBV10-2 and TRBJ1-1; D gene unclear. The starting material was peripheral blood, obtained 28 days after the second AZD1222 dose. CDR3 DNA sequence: TGCGCCAGCAGTGATGGAGGCCTGAACACTGAAGCTTTCTTT. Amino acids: CASSDGGLNTEAFF.